This T cell receptor (beta chain) is drawn from a study of response to subunit inactivated influenza vaccine (dated by TCRdb to 2017 to 2018). The study in broad terms: Deep quantitative profiling of the T cell receptor repertoire was used in the study to follow responses to a trivalent subunit inactivated influenza vaccine.

As concerns this clonotype: Which antigen it targets is not known. Within one base of it there is no much larger clone, and no base qualities were kept.

The library was generated by RT-PCR. Instrument on record: Illumina HiSeq 2500. In-frame beta chains were kept once TCRdb had trimmed the public reads at Q25 with fastp and called clones with MiXCR. For every CDR3 protein sequence, its rows merge into one entry that carries the most common genes and DNA. The table for this sample lists approximately 730,000 distinct CDR3 sequences; around 14% of them were counted only once. The ten top clones hold 5.5% to 7% of the sample. General findings and caveats noted by the study authors: The authors proposed that each seasonal influenza vaccination may bring in only a limited number of new T cells.

Per the germline V gene (reference sequence), MNHEY is the CDR1 and SMNVEV is the CDR2. V lost 5 bases and J lost 2 bases, and the count of bases not matched to a germline gene is 6. From the cysteine up to the phenylalanine, the CDR3 has a length of 14 residues. The retained sequence is limited to the CDR3, 42 bases, with the frame set at the first base. Recombination joined TRBV27 with TRBJ2-7, with 7 middle bases fitting TRBD1. Sample: PBMCs from blood, taken roughly 15 days before vaccination. The sequence was collected from a man aged 45-60 years who received an inactivated influenza vaccine. Donor details come from another sample of the same person, matched by shared clones. The sequenced DNA is TGTGCCAGCAGTCCGACAGGGATCCCCTACGAGCAGTACTTC. Its protein product is CASSPTGIPYEQYF.